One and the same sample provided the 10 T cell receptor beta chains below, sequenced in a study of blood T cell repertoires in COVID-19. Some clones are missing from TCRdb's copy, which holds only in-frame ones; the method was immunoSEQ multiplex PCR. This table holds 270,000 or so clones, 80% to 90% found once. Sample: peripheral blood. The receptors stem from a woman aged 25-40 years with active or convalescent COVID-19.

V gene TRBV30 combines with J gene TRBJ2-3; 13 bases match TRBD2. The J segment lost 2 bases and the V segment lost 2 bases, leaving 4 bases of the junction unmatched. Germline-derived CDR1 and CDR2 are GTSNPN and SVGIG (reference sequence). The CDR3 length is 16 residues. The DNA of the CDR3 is TGTGCCTGGAGTCTCGGACTAGCGGGGGACACAGATACGCAGTATTTT. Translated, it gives CAWSLGLAGDTDTQYF.

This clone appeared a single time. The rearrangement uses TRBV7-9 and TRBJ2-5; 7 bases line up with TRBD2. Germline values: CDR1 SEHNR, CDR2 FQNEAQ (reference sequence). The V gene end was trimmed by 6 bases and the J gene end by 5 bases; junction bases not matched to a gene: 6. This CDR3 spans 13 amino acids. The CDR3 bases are TGTGCCAGCAGTCCGGGACTAAGGGAGACCCAGTACTTC. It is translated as CASSPGLRETQYF.

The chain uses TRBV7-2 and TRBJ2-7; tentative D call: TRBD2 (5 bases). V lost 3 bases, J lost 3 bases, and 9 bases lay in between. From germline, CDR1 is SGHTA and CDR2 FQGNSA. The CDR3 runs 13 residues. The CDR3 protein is CASSFYGDYEQYF. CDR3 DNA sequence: TGTGCCAGCAGCTTTTACGGGGACTACGAGCAGTACTTC. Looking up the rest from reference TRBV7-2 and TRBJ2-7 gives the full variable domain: GAGVSQSPSNKVTEKGKDVELRCDPISGHTALYWYRQSLGQGLEFLIYFQGNSAPDKSGLPSDRFSAERTGGSVSTLTIQRTQQEDSAVYLCASSFYGDYEQYFGPGTRLTVT.

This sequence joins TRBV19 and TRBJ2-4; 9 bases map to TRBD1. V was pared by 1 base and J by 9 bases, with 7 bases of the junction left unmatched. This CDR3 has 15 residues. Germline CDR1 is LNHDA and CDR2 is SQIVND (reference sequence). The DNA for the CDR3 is TGTGCCAGTAGTATAGCGGGGGACAGGGCAAGCATTCAGTACTTC. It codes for CASSIAGDRASIQYF.

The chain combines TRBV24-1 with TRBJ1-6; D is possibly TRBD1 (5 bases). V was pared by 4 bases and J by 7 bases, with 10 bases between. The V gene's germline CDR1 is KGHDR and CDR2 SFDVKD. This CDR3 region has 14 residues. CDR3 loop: CATSEQGLNSPLHF. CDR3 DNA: TGTGCCACCAGTGAGCAGGGTCTCAATTCACCCCTCCACTTT.

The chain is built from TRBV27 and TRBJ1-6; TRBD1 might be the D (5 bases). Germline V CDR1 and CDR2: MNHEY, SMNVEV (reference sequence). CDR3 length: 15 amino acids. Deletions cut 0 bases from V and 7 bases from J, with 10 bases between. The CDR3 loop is CASSLSDSVNSPLHF. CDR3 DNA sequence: TGTGCCAGCAGTTTATCAGACAGCGTGAATTCACCCCTCCACTTT.

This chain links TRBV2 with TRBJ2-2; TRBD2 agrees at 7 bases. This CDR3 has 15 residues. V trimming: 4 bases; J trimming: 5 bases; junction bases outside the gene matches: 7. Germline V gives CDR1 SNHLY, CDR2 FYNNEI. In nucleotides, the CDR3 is TGTGCCAGCAGTGTTTGGGGGGAGGGGACCGGGGAGCTGTTTTTT. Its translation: CASSVWGEGTGELFF.

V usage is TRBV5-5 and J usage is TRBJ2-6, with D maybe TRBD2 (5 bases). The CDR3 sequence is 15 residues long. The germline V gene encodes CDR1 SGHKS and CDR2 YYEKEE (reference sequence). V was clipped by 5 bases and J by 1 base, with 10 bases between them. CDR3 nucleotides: TGTGCCAGCAGGTCAAGGGAGTCTGGGGCCAACGTCCTGACTTTC. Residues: CASRSRESGANVLTF.

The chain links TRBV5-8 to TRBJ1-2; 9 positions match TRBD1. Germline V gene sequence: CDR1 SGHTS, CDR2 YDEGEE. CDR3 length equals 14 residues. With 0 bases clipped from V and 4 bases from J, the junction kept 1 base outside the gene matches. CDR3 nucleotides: TGTGCCAGCAGCTTGGGACAGGGGGGCTATGGCTACACCTTC. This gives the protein CASSLGQGGYGYTF.

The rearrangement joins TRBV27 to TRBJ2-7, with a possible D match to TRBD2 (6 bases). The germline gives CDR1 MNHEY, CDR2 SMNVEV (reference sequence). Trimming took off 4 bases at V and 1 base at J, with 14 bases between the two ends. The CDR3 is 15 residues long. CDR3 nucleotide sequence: TGTGCCAGCAGTTCCCGACAGAGCGGGTCCTACGAGCAGTACTTC. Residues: CASSSRQSGSYEQYF.